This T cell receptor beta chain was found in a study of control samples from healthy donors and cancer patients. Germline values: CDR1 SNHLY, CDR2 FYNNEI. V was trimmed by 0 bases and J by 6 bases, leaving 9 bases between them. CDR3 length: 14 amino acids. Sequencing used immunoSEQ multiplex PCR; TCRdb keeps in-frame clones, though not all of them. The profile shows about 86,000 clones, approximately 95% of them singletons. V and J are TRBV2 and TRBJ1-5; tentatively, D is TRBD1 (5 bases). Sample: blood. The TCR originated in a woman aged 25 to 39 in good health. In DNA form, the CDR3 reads TGTGCCAGCAGTGAAGCTCTGACAGCTCAGCCCCAGCATTTT. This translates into CASSEALTAQPQHF.